Here is one T cell receptor beta chain with its context. Only a few counts were recorded for this clone. No antigen is known for it. No quality values exist for individual bases; no much larger clone is one base distant. The germline V gene yields SQVTM for CDR1 and ANQGSEA for CDR2. V drops 3 bases and J drops 1 base, leaving 12 bases in between. The CDR3 holds 14 amino acids from the cysteine to the phenylalanine. CDR3 DNA only is kept here, 42 bases in frame from base 1. The cohort consisted of hundreds of healthy bone marrow donors. At the time of sampling, all cohort members were nominally healthy, though unrecorded immune exposures were likely present. The donor tested CMV seronegative, placing the donor among the roughly 400 seronegative members of the cohort. Every donor gave a peripheral blood sample, and the peripheral blood mononuclear cells from that sample were used for TCR beta sequencing. Genomic DNA extraction from the blood cell samples was performed with the Qiagen DNeasy Blood Extraction Kit.

Library creation used the immunoSEQ multiplex PCR assay. The multiplex PCR relied on a mix of 60 forward primers for TCR Vbeta segments and 13 reverse primers for TCR Jbeta segments. The CDR3 region of rearranged TCR beta genes was amplified from genomic DNA by a multiplex PCR assay. The amplified TCR beta libraries were sequenced on the Illumina HiSeq System as 87-base-pair reads. For the original study's pipeline: In a later analysis, some 80 million unique TCR beta chains were counted across the 690 or so repertoires, and roughly 11 million of these chains were shared by at least two donors. To remove PCR and sequencing errors, raw reads were error-corrected and collapsed into unique sequences using a nearest-neighbor algorithm that merged closely related sequences. To assign V, D and J gene segments, CDR3 sequences were aligned to IMGT reference sequences. For a sequence to be retained, a match of at least six nucleotides to both a V gene segment and a J gene segment was required. A rearrangement counted as productive if the CDR3 had no stop codons and remained in frame with V and J, and every other rearrangement counted as non-productive. CDR3 was defined according to IMGT convention as the region running from the second conserved V-encoded cysteine to the conserved J-encoded phenylalanine. The earlier analysis of 500 to 750 of the donors excluded any sequence lacking an unambiguous match to a single V gene segment. In an earlier analysis of several hundred of the donors, V segments were called functional above 56.7% productive rearrangements and were called segregating when the between-donor standard deviation exceeded 5%. A statistical classification framework was developed to diagnose cytomegalovirus status using the catalog of TCR beta chain sequences. In a later analysis, V and J genes were assigned by comparing TCR nucleotide sequences against IMGT/GENE-DB human TR gene sequences. The TCRdist pipeline was used in a later analysis to assign CDR3 sequences and most-parsimonious VDJ recombination scenarios. In a later analysis, every TCR beta chain was defined by the combination of its CDR3 amino acid sequence and its V-gene family, and reads without a unique V-gene family were dropped. In a later analysis, nearly 600 highly shared, low-generation-probability nucleotide sequences were removed to address suspected cross-contamination and a sequencing artifact. In a later analysis, a clonal expansion index was calculated for each public chain from normalized within-repertoire ranks of inferred template counts. In a later analysis, generation probabilities were computed with a VDJ recombination model fitted to out-of-frame rearrangements, and the resulting probabilities were checked against IGoR. In a later analysis, hypergeometric tests were used to score TCR-TCR, TCR-HLA and TCR-CMV co-occurrence, with a repertoire-size bias correction applied to TCR pairs. In a later analysis, false discovery rates were estimated by permuting HLA or CMV assignments 20 times. A later analysis grouped co-occurring TCRs with DBSCAN, adding TCRdist sequence similarity when clustering within HLA-allele-positive subsets. Repertoires with fewer than 30,000 or more than 120,000 public chains, plus five repertoires with anomalous nucleotide sharing, were excluded from co-occurrence clustering. Here the immuneACCESS table is served through TCRdb, limited to in-frame sequences with V and J called. Missing clones are a known gap in these copies; in checked studies unresolved V genes cover under half, and the rest lacks a known reason. V, J and clone size are those of that table, while D and trimming were read from the DNA. The sample table holds roughly 160,000 clones, of which around 80% were seen once. The top ten clones comprise more than 1% of the sample.

The data stem from a study of cytomegalovirus exposure and HLA in healthy donors (dated by TCRdb to the late 2010s). About the study as a whole: In an earlier analysis of some 550 of the donors, about 270 Gb of sequence data and 95 million to 130 million unique TCR beta sequences from about 179 million T cells were reported. The later analysis used no new phenotypic data to find candidate immune exposures, relying instead on TCR beta sequences and their occurrence across donors. All discovery cohort repertoires had been generated on a single sequencing platform. Of the 350 to 450 genotyped donors, less than 85% were placed in the genetic ancestry cluster associated with self-reported Caucasian donors. Donor age, sex, ethnicity and CMV serostatus were compiled alongside the repertoire data. The number of typed donors differed by locus: about 629-630 for A, B, C, DRB1 and DQB1; approximately 540 for DQA1; approximately 600 for DPA1; and some 450 for DPB1. To predict cytomegalovirus infection status, the study combined high-throughput TCR immunosequencing, statistical association of individual TCRs with disease status, and machine learning. In addition to the first cohort of around 670 subjects, a separate validation cohort of approximately 130 different subjects was used. To decide whether each TCR beta V gene segment behaved as functional or pseudogenic, an earlier analysis of nearly 600 of the donors relied on high-throughput TCR beta sequencing. Four to six DR-DQ haplotypes were handled as single units for association and clustering, since linkage in the cohort was strong. The study used immunosequencing to profile the T cell repertoires of approximately 640 subjects and linked those repertoires to cytomegalovirus serostatus. The study aimed to test whether cataloging public T cell receptors could reveal signatures of past pathogen exposure. Across around 400 genotyped donors of the cohort, an average of roughly 200,000 unique TCR beta nucleotide sequences per donor were sequenced, and roughly 20% of those sequences were non-productive. Both class I and class II loci were covered by HLA typing, at four-digit resolution. An early release that covered 500 to 800 HLA-typed donors contained approximately 300 gigabases of sequencing data and tens of millions of unique TCR sequences. A later analysis re-examined previously published TCR beta repertoires from just over 650 donors and added high-resolution HLA genotyping to investigate patterns of TCR occurrence. In a later genetic analysis, genome-wide SNP genotypes for about three fifths of the roughly 670 donors were used, and that subset was treated as a discovery cohort.

Beyond this particular receptor, the publication reports: The sequencing pipeline was judged likely to have produced a cluster of highly shared sequence variants as a technical artifact. According to a later analysis, most CMV-associated TCR beta chains appeared to be HLA-restricted, and the HLA associations seemed to be driven largely by CMV exposure. Linkage disequilibrium might explain the correlated functional status among segregating V segments, but an unknown experimental factor could not be ruled out. In a later analysis, about 16,000 TCR beta sequences were associated with specific HLA alleles at a false discovery rate of 0.05. In a later analysis, several top co-occurrence clusters were reported to appear linked to parvovirus B19, influenza, CMV and Epstein-Barr virus. Cytomegalovirus status was reported to be diagnosed by the classifier with high specificity and sensitivity in both the original and validation cohorts. Across donors, most TCR sequences were observed very rarely, whereas some public TCRs were present in many individuals. Sequencing depth was assumed to be roughly uniform across donors in the presence/absence analyses, though that assumption may not hold. A few of the identified cytomegalovirus-associated TCR beta chains were confirmed in vitro to be specific for cytomegalovirus antigens. The study listed 150 to 200 TCR beta chains as associated with cytomegalovirus. Some IMGT-functional V segments, including TRBV6-2 and TRBV6-3, could not be distinguished by the 87-base-pair reads and were therefore excluded. Because counts were too low, 15 or so rarely observed V segments, including chromosome 9 orphons, were excluded from the earlier analysis of several hundred of the donors. The only immune exposure information available for the cohort was CMV serostatus. The authors suggested that the approach could potentially be extended to other disease states and immunological phenotypes. A further reported finding was that TCR beta sequences accurately predicted the HLA-A and HLA-B alleles for most subjects in the first cohort. In a later analysis, the rate of TCR association differed among HLA loci, with DRB1 alleles having the most associated TCRs and HLA-C alleles having the fewest. When HLA alleles, especially DR and DQ, strongly co-occurred, attributing TCR associations to individual alleles was difficult. In an earlier analysis of more than 450 of the donors, most TCR beta V segments were observed in productive rearrangements about 90% or about 30% of the time, broadly matching IMGT annotations. In a later genetic analysis, fewer N-insertions in productive TCRs were reported among donors in an Asian-associated ancestry cluster than the roughly 670-donor mean. In this cohort, only TCR beta chains were sequenced, and detectable features were limited by the absence of alpha or paired-chain data. A later analysis found that HLA-associated TCR beta chains were more clonally expanded and had lower generation probabilities than equally common non-associated chains. V-gene and J-gene trimming of TCR beta chains was associated with a missense DCLRE1C variant in a later genetic analysis, and the association was replicated in an independent cohort. Because some donors lacked HLA typing at each locus, the association tests relied only on the typed subset.

In this chain, TRBV29-1 is recombined with TRBJ1-1; a tentative D call is TRBD1 (5 bases match). This receptor was obtained from a boy younger than 10 in good health and CMV-seronegative. The sample was PBMCs. The CDR3 loop reads CSVEVGGRNTEAFF. The DNA sequence is TGCAGCGTTGAGGTCGGGGGGAGGAACACTGAAGCTTTCTTT.